Only a few counts were recorded for the clone carrying this T cell receptor beta chain. What it binds is unknown. Per the germline V gene, CDR1 is SGHVS and CDR2 is FNYEAQ. The CDR3 sequence is 14 residues long. V was clipped by 2 bases and J by 7 bases, with 11 bases between them. With the Oncomine TCR Beta short-read assay, DNA from cultured CD4+ T cells was sequenced. From the PCR reads, TCRdb called clonotypes with MiXCR, one entry per CDR3 protein. This sample has roughly 15,000 distinct CDR3 sequences, with over 45% found just once. This sample is part of a study of vaccination and CD4 T cells after COVID-19. Study background: Sampling that followed vaccination took place a median about 71 days after dose two, within a range of 14 to 241. Overlapping peptides of the spike proteins of SARS-CoV-2, HCoV-NL63, HCoV-OC43 and HCoV-229E were used for cell stimulation.

Documented treatment: approximately 10-day PBMC culture with coronavirus spike peptide pools or control peptides (ViraFEST assay). Whole-study results and caveats: Convalescent patients saw a median around 86% of their reactive clones show up only after vaccination.

The receptor was isolated from a human donor who had recovered from COVID-19. The sequenced material came from CD4+ T cells from blood, cultured in vitro. The V gene is TRBV7-6, the J gene TRBJ2-2; TRBD1 might be the D (5 bases). CDR3 coding DNA: TGTGCCAGCAGCTTAACCGCAGGGATCGGGGAGCTGTTTTTT. This sequence encodes CASSLTAGIGELFF.